This T cell receptor beta chain was recorded in a study of T-cell reconstitution after alpha-beta-depleted transplantation in children. Notes on the study in general: It was newly produced T cells that mostly accounted for T-cell counts and diversity one year after transplant. Day-60 TCRbeta diversity that was high in some patients was derived from surviving recipient T cells and thymic progenitors. As was reported, about two months after transplant, alpha-beta T cells came from several hundred expanded graft clones.

The TCRbeta library was prepared with unique molecular identifiers. TCRdb ran MiXCR on the PCR reads and lists one entry per CDR3 protein. The sample holds about 260,000 distinct CDR3 sequences, 11% seen once. This clonotype was picked up many times. The target antigen is unknown. V shed 7 bases, J shed 1 base, and the junction held 7 bases outside the gene matches. The CDR3 runs to 14 residues. Germline V gene sequence: CDR1 MNHNS, CDR2 SASEGT. Source: peripheral blood, taken 180 days after TCRalphabeta/CD19-depleted stem cell transplant. The sequence was obtained from a male patient between 2 and 10 years old who had a stem cell transplant for chronic granulomatous disease, so the T cells may come from the graft donor. V and J are TRBV6-1 and TRBJ2-7; 7 bases map to TRBD1. CDR3 loop: CASTPATGSYEQYF. The CDR3 bases are TGTGCCAGCACTCCGGCGACAGGGTCCTACGAGCAGTACTTC.